This TCR beta chain was sequenced during a study of early T cells in non-severe SARS-CoV-2 infection. CDR1 is SGHRS and CDR2 is YFSETQ in the germline V gene. Trimming pared 0 bases from V and 3 bases from J, leaving 13 bases between. The CDR3 consists of 15 residues. TCRdb ran MiXCR on the 5' RACE reads and lists one entry per CDR3 protein. The sample includes 95,000 to 100,000 distinct CDR3 sequences, 9.5% to 11% of them seen just once. The TCR was taken from an adult who was a healthcare worker with PCR-confirmed SARS-CoV-2 infection or an uninfected control (not recorded which). The sample consisted of whole blood. This chain links TRBV5-1 with TRBJ2-7; no firm D call. CDR3 region: CASSLAASRFYEQYF. Here the CDR3 DNA reads TGCGCCAGCAGCTTGGCAGCGTCACGGTTCTACGAGCAGTACTTC.